Each of the 19 T cell receptor beta chains below was sequenced from the same sample in a study of CD8+ T cells in alopecia areata. Noted treatment: oral pan-JAK inhibitor, 5-10 mg twice daily. Investigators isolated RNA and reverse transcribed it into cDNA to act as the sequencing template. Method: immunoSEQ multiplex PCR; TCRdb's copy keeps in-frame clones and lacks some. The sample has some 180,000 clones, about 51% seen once. Specimen: CD8+ T cells sorted from blood, collected at week 52, from a patient treated with tofacitinib. Receptors originate from a human donor with alopecia areata.

V gene TRBV29-1 combines with J gene TRBJ1-1; D gene unclear. This CDR3 comprises 10 residues. Trimming took 5 bases from V and 9 from J, leaving 10 bases between them. From germline, CDR1 is SQVTM and CDR2 ANQGSEA. DNA of the CDR3: TGCAGCGTTAACAGTCATCAAGCTTTCTTT. Translating it yields CSVNSHQAFF.

This CDR3 reads CASSLSVGGPQETQYF. The CDR3 bases are TGTGCCAGCAGCTTAAGCGTCGGAGGGCCCCAAGAGACCCAGTACTTC. The chain joins TRBV7-9 to TRBJ2-5, with D perhaps matching TRBD2 (6 bases). Between the trimmed V and J ends, which lost 2 bases and 1 base, there was a span of 14 bases. Germline V gene data show CDR1 as SEHNR and CDR2 as FQNEAQ (reference sequence). The CDR3 spans 16 residues.

Only one count was recorded for this clone. This sequence joins TRBV5-6 and TRBJ2-5; D ambiguous. The V and J ends lost 2 bases and 7 bases respectively, with 6 bases between them. CDR1 and CDR2 (germline): SGHDT, YYEEEE. The CDR3 covers 11 residues. CDR3 sequence (DNA): TGTGCCAGCAGCTTAGACGGGACCCAGTACTTC. Translated: CASSLDGTQYF.

This clone was seen a few times. The V call is TRBV4-1, the J call TRBJ1-1; D gene uncertain. Germline CDR1 and CDR2: MGHRA and YSYEKL. The CDR3 length is 15 residues. The V gene lost 1 base and the J gene lost 0 bases, with 9 bases spanning the gap. The CDR3 loop reads CASSQGRPLNTEAFF. CDR3 nucleotides: TGCGCCAGCAGCCAAGGCCGACCCTTGAACACTGAAGCTTTCTTT.

The rearrangement uses TRBV30 and TRBJ2-7; TRBD2 aligns across 8 bases. The CDR3 has 15 residues. Germline CDR1 is GTSNPN and CDR2 is SVGIG (reference sequence). The J segment lost 1 base and the V segment lost 0 bases, leaving 5 bases of the junction unmatched. This CDR3 is CAWSVPERESYEQYF. The CDR3 bases are TGTGCCTGGAGTGTCCCGGAGCGGGAGTCCTACGAGCAGTACTTC.

The J gene is TRBJ2-7, the V gene TRBV6-6, with D perhaps matching TRBD2 (6 bases). V was clipped by 5 bases and J by 4 bases, with 9 bases between them. The CDR3 is made up of 12 amino acids. Per the germline V gene, CDR1 is MNHNY and CDR2 is SVGAGI (reference sequence). Written as DNA, the CDR3 is TGTGCCAGCAGTCGGGGGAGGTACGAGCAGTACTTC. Its protein product is CASSRGRYEQYF.

This clone was seen only a few times. The V and J genes are TRBV4-2 and TRBJ2-5; TRBD2 agrees at 9 bases. With 3 bases clipped from V and 5 bases from J, the junction kept 10 bases outside the gene matches. This CDR3 region has 16 residues. Germline V gives CDR1 LGHNA, CDR2 YNFKEQ. The CDR3 protein is CASSHSAGLASETQYF. As DNA, the CDR3 is TGTGCCAGCAGCCATTCGGCGGGACTAGCATCTGAGACCCAGTACTTC.

This clone was recorded a few times. V usage is TRBV29-1 and J usage is TRBJ2-5; D could derive from TRBD1 or TRBD2 (6 bases each). CDR1 is SQVTM, CDR2 ANQGSEA, per germline. There are 13 residues in the CDR3. The ends were cut back, 4 bases at V and 0 bases at J, with 9 bases in the middle. The CDR3 is CSVVGGYQETQYF. DNA for the CDR3: TGCAGCGTTGTAGGGGGGTACCAAGAGACCCAGTACTTC.

This clone was seen repeatedly, ten times or more. The gene calls are TRBV9 and TRBJ1-2; 9 bases map to TRBD1. The V gene end was trimmed by 4 bases and the J gene end by 4 bases; junction bases not matched to a gene: 11. The CDR3 contains 16 residues. The V gene's germline CDR1 is SGDLS and CDR2 YYNGEE. The CDR3 nucleotides are TGTGCCAGCAGCCCACAGCCGGGACAGGGATTCTATGGCTACACCTTC. It yields the protein CASSPQPGQGFYGYTF.

This clone has just a few counts. V usage is TRBV9 and J usage is TRBJ2-6; D possibly corresponds to TRBD2 (5 bases). This CDR3 has 14 amino acids. Germline CDR1 reads SGDLS; CDR2 reads YYNGEE. Trimming cost V 2 bases and J 3 bases, with 6 bases left between them. Here the CDR3 reads CASSVEDGANVLTF. The CDR3 DNA reads TGTGCCAGCAGCGTGGAGGATGGGGCCAACGTCCTGACTTTC.

A note on this clone: The DNA is omitted, as the CDR3 cannot be located on it reliably, and the CDR3 follows TCRdb's listing. The chain joins TRBV4-1 to TRBJ1-4; the table's D call, TRBD1, has no DNA check behind it. 16 amino acids form the CDR3, both terminal residues included. Germline V gives CDR1 MGHRA, CDR2 YSYEKL. CDR3 amino acids: CASSQFFGQRNEKLFF.

The V gene is TRBV6-5, the J gene TRBJ2-6; a possible D gene is TRBD2 (5 bases). Deletions cut 5 bases from V and 2 bases from J, with 7 bases between. Looked up from germline, CDR1 is MNHEY and CDR2 is SVGAGI. This CDR3 spans 14 amino acids. The DNA for the CDR3 is TGTGCCAGCAGTCACGGGGCTGGGGCCAACGTCCTGACTTTC. It codes for CASSHGAGANVLTF.

This clone was observed a handful of times. The V call is TRBV12-5, the J call TRBJ2-5; TRBD1 matches 7 bases. J gave up 3 bases and V 6 bases, and 7 bases lay outside the gene matches. Germline CDR1 is LGHNT and CDR2 is FRNRAP. There are 14 residues in the CDR3. The CDR3 region has the DNA TGTGCTAGTGGCGATGACAGGGTCGAAGAGACCCAGTACTTC. Its protein product is CASGDDRVEETQYF.

This chain links TRBV7-9 with TRBJ2-3; D unclear. The CDR3 consists of 12 residues. V gave up 1 base and J gave up 6 bases, with 5 bases separating them. CDR1 and CDR2 from the germline V gene are SEHNR and FQNEAQ (reference sequence). This CDR3 is CASSLVHDTQYF. CDR3 in DNA: TGTGCCAGCAGCTTAGTACATGATACGCAGTATTTT.

This chain connects TRBV27 to TRBJ2-3; the D is unclear. The V end was cut by 6 bases, the J end by 5 bases, with 15 bases between. The germline V gene has CDR1 MNHEY and CDR2 SMNVEV (reference sequence). CDR3 length: 14 residues. CDR3 DNA: TGTGCCAGCAGCCCGGGCCCCTCTGGAGATACGCAGTATTTT. Encoded protein: CASSPGPSGDTQYF.

The CDR3 loop is CASSPTSRGRGDTQYF. DNA for the CDR3: TGTGCCAGCAGTCCCACTTCAAGGGGGCGCGGAGATACGCAGTATTTT. This sequence joins TRBV27 and TRBJ2-3, with 7 bases that match TRBD1. The CDR3 extends over 16 amino acids. Per germline, CDR1 MNHEY and CDR2 SMNVEV (reference sequence). With V trimmed by 5 bases and J by 5 bases, 13 bases remained unmatched.

The rearrangement links TRBV7-9 to TRBJ1-5; D is unresolved. The CDR3 totals 14 residues. Per germline, CDR1 SEHNR and CDR2 FQNEAQ (reference sequence). With 2 bases removed from V and 9 bases from J, the gap between germline ends came to 14 bases. The CDR3 coding sequence is TGTGCCAGCAGCTTATCGGGATCCGGGTGGCCCCAGCATTTT. As protein: CASSLSGSGWPQHF. The whole variable domain, remainder taken from reference TRBV7-9 and TRBJ1-5, is DTGVSQNPRHKITKRGQNVTFRCDPISEHNRLYWYRQTLGQGPEFLTYFQNEAQLEKSRLLSDRFSAERPKGSFSTLEIQRTEQGDSAMYLCASSLSGSGWPQHFGDGTRLSIL.

Here the CDR3 reads CASSESGGAQYF. For the CDR3, the DNA is TGCGCCAGCAGTGAGTCGGGGGGGGCGCAGTATTTT. The rearrangement joins TRBV10-1 to TRBJ2-3; TRBD2 matches 7 bases. Germline V gene sequence: CDR1 WNHNN, CDR2 SYGVQD (reference sequence). V lost 0 bases, J lost 10 bases, and 1 base stayed unmatched. The CDR3 loop spans 12 amino acids.

The J gene is TRBJ1-2, the V gene TRBV7-2; TRBD1 agrees at 9 bases. V was clipped by 5 bases and J by 8 bases; unmatched bases: 9. Germline CDR1 SGHTA, CDR2 FQGNSA. CDR3 length: 14 amino acids. CDR3 region: CASSVYGTGKGYTF. Written as DNA, the CDR3 is TGTGCCAGCAGCGTATACGGGACAGGGAAGGGCTACACCTTC.